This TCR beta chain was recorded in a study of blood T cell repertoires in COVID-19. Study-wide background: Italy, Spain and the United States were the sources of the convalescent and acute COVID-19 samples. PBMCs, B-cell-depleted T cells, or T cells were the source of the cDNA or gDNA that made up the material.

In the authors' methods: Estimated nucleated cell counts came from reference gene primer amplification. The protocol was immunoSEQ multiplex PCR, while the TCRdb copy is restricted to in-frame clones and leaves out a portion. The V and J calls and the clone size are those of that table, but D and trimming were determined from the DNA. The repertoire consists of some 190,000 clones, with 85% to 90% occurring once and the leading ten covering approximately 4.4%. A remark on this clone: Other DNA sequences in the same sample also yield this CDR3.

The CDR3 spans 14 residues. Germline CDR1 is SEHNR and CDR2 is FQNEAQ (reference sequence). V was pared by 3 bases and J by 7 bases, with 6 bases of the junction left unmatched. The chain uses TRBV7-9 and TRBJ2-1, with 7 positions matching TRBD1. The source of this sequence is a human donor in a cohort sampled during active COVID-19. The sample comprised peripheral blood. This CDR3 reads CASSLTQGENEQFF. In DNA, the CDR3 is TGTGCCAGCAGCTTGACCCAGGGGGAAAATGAGCAGTTCTTC.